Each of the 5 T cell receptor beta chains below was sequenced from the same sample in a study of blood T cell repertoires in COVID-19. This table comes from immunoSEQ multiplex PCR, and its TCRdb copy is limited to in-frame clones, with some not included. Here the sample spans roughly 150,000 clones, 60% to 85% being singletons. The specimen was peripheral blood. Receptors originate from a man in his fifties or sixties with acute or convalescent COVID-19.

This chain joins TRBV18 and TRBJ2-2, with D possibly TRBD2 on 6 matching bases. CDR3 length equals 14 residues. V gave up 1 base and J gave up 6 bases, with 9 bases separating them. Germline V gives CDR1 KGHSH, CDR2 LQKENI. The CDR3 DNA reads as TGTGCCAGCTCACCACTGGAGGGAGCCGGGGAGCTGTTTTTT. It yields the protein CASSPLEGAGELFF.

This chain connects TRBV7-8 to TRBJ1-5; 9 nucleotides line up with TRBD1. Germline-derived CDR1 and CDR2 are SGHVS and FQNEAQ. V trimming: 5 bases; J trimming: 6 bases; junction bases outside the gene matches: 8. The CDR3 sequence is 15 residues long. CDR3 bases: TGTGCCAGCAGCCTGAACAGGGGGCGCGGTCAGCCCCAGCATTTT. Protein sequence: CASSLNRGRGQPQHF. Based on the CDR3 plus reference TRBV7-8 and TRBJ1-5, the full variable domain is GAGVSQSPRYKVAKRGQDVALRCDPISGHVSLFWYQQALGQGPEFLTYFQNEAQLDKSGLPSDRFFAERPEGSVSTLKIQRTQQEDSAVYLCASSLNRGRGQPQHFGDGTRLSIL.

CDR3 region: CASSLGGRGRFGTEAFF. The CDR3 region has the DNA TGTGCCAGCAGCTTAGGTGGCAGGGGGCGTTTTGGCACTGAAGCTTTCTTT. This chain uses TRBV13 with TRBJ1-1; 8 bases agree with TRBD1. V lost 0 bases and J lost 4; bases outside the gene matches: 10. The CDR3 spans 17 residues. From germline, CDR1 is PRHDT and CDR2 FYEKMQ (reference sequence).

This clone was seen only once. The CDR3 region is CASSPILVLAGGNEQFF. The CDR3 coding sequence is TGTGCCAGCAGTCCGATTCTTGTTCTGGCGGGGGGCAATGAGCAGTTCTTC. The chain recombines TRBV2 with TRBJ2-1, with 8 bases lining up with TRBD2. Germline lookup yields CDR1 SNHLY and CDR2 FYNNEI. The length of the CDR3 is 17 residues. Trimming removed 5 bases from V and 6 bases from J; junction bases left unmatched: 15.

This clone was seen only once. This chain connects TRBV13 to TRBJ1-6, with D unclear. Deletions cut 0 bases from V and 0 bases from J, with 9 bases between. The CDR3 extends over 17 amino acids. CDR1 is PRHDT and CDR2 is FYEKMQ in the germline V gene (reference sequence). The CDR3 DNA reads as TGTGCCAGCAGCTTAGGGAGGAGGTACTCCTATAATTCACCCCTCCACTTT. Residues: CASSLGRRYSYNSPLHF.